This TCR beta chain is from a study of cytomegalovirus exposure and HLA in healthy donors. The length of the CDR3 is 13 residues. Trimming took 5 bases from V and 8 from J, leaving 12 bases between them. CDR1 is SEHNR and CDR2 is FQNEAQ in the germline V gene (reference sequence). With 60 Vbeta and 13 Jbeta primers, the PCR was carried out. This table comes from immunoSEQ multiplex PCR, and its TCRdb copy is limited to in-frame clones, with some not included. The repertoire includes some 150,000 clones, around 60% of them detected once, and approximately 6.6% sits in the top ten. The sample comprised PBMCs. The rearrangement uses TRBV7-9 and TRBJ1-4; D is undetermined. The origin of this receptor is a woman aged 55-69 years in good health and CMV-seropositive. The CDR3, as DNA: TGTGCCAGCAGCCCTCGGGAGAGCGAAAAACTGTTTTTT. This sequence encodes CASSPRESEKLFF.